This T cell receptor (beta chain) was recovered during a study of OX40 agonist ivuxolimab in advanced cancers. Study details: The study treated patients with ivuxolimab, an agonistic anti-OX40 (CD134) antibody. Enrollees could have had prior anti-PD-1, anti-PD-L1 or anti-CTLA-4 therapy, which roughly 40% had received.

V lost 3 bases, J lost 4 bases, and 15 bases stayed unmatched. Germline values: CDR1 GTSNPN, CDR2 SVGIG (reference sequence). The CDR3 has 18 residues. This clone was observed a few times. Sequencing used immunoSEQ multiplex PCR; TCRdb keeps in-frame clones, though not all of them. Here the sample spans fewer than 55,000 clones, 75% to 90% being singletons. This receptor was taken from an adult with an advanced solid tumor such as melanoma, head and neck, liver or kidney cancer. This sample comprised CD4+ or CD8+ T cells sorted from blood, obtained in a trial of the OX40 agonist ivuxolimab. The rearrangement links TRBV30 to TRBJ2-1; 10 bases are shared with TRBD2. CDR3: CAWRTRGSELAGYNEQFF. CDR3 nucleotide sequence: TGTGCCTGGAGGACCCGGGGATCGGAACTAGCGGGGTACAATGAGCAGTTCTTC.